These T cell receptor beta chains were read from a single sample in a study of Ad26.COV2.S vaccination and SARS-CoV-2 variants. The table came from immunoSEQ multiplex PCR; TCRdb's copy has only in-frame clones and leaves some out. The sample includes more than 300,000 clones, approximately 90% seen only once; the top ten take 6.4%. Source: peripheral blood, taken in a trial of Ad26.COV2.S vaccine versus placebo. The origin of the receptors is a person between 18 and 60 years old who received the Ad26.COV2.S COVID-19 vaccine or a placebo. CDR3s include the opening cysteine and the closing phenylalanine or tryptophan. The D gene is left open where the match is weak. Clone size is not always given. Where it is, it says once, few, many or a class for expanded clones.

>TRBJ1-2|15|NA|TRBV5-6|NA
TGTGCCAGCAGCTTGGCCACCTCAGCTAACTATGGCTACACCTTC
CASSLATSANYGYTF
>TRBJ1-1|12|NA|TRBV5-5|NA
TGTGCCAGCCAAGAACTACACGACAAAGCTTTCTTT
CASQELHDKAFF
>TRBJ1-4|17|NA|TRBV7-9|TRBD1
TGTGCCAGCAGCTTAGAGACAGGGGGCCGACGTAGGGGAAAACTGTTTTTT
CASSLETGGRRRGKLFF
>TRBJ2-3|14|few|TRBV4-2|NA
TGTGCCAGCGACCGGGACGGAAGCACAGATACGCAGTATTTT
CASDRDGSTDTQYF
>TRBJ2-1|15|NA|TRBV4-3|NA
TGCGCCAGCAGCCCCGGGACAACCTTGATGGATGAGCAGTTCTTC
CASSPGTTLMDEQFF
>TRBJ1-5|14|NA|TRBV6-5|TRBD1
TGTGCCAGCAGTCGGGACAGGGGTTACCAGCCCCAGCATTTT
CASSRDRGYQPQHF
>TRBJ2-5|15|NA|TRBV18|NA
TGTGCCAGCTCACCTCATACGGGACCCCAAGAGACCCAGTACTTC
CASSPHTGPQETQYF
>TRBJ2-2|15|NA|TRBV19|NA
TGTGCCAGTAGCCCCTTCCCGGAGAACACCGGGGAGCTGTTTTTT
CASSPFPENTGELFF
>TRBJ2-5|15|few|TRBV30|NA
TGTGCCTGGAAGGCCATCAGTTTGATGGGAGAGACCCAGTACTTC
CAWKAISLMGETQYF
>TRBJ2-1|11|NA|TRBV20-1|NA
TGCAGTGCTTCTACCTACAATGAGCAGTTCTTC
CSASTYNEQFF
>TRBJ1-6|16|NA|TRBV19|TRBD1
TGTGCCAGTACCCCGGGACAGGGGGCCTATAATTCACCCCTCCACTTT
CASTPGQGAYNSPLHF
>TRBJ1-1|13|NA|TRBV3-1/TRBV3-2|NA
TGTGCCAGCAGCCAGAGACAGTCAGCTGAAGCTTTCTTT
CASSQRQSAEAFF
>TRBJ1-2|14|once|TRBV7-2|NA
TGTGCCAGCAGCTTGTACGGACCTAACTATGGCTACACCTTC
CASSLYGPNYGYTF
>TRBJ1-1|13|NA|TRBV24-1|NA
TGTGCCACCTTTACTGCCGTGAACACTGAAGCTTTCTTT
CATFTAVNTEAFF
>TRBJ2-1|15|once|TRBV6-5|TRBD2
TGTGCCAGCAGCCGACTTAGGACTAGCGGGACCCACTGGTTCTTC
CASSRLRTSGTHWFF
>TRBJ2-5|15|NA|TRBV3-1/TRBV3-2|TRBD2
TGTGCCAGCGTTCCGAGCGGGGTCCTCCAAGAGACCCAGTACTTC
CASVPSGVLQETQYF
>TRBJ1-1|11|few|TRBV29-1|NA
TGCAGCGGGACGGGGTCCACTGAAGCTTTCTTT
CSGTGSTEAFF
>TRBJ2-2|14|NA|TRBV11-2|TRBD1
TGTGCCAGCAGCTTACAGGGGGCACCCGGGGAGCTGTTTTTT
CASSLQGAPGELFF
>TRBJ1-6|14|few|TRBV30|NA
TGTGCCTGGAGTGTAGATCGTAATTACTCACCCCTCCACTTT
CAWSVDRNYSPLHF
>TRBJ2-7|13|once|TRBV5-6|TRBD1
TGTGCCAGCAGCGGGGTGGTCGGGACAGGATTTCACTTC
CASSGVVGTGFHF
>TRBJ2-3|13|NA|TRBV9|NA
TGTGCCAGCAGCGTAGATCGCCCAGATACGCAGTATTTT
CASSVDRPDTQYF
>TRBJ2-1|13|NA|TRBV7-9|NA
TGTGCCAGCAGGCCTCCGACCCAGGGTGAGCAGTTCTTC
CASRPPTQGEQFF
>TRBJ2-3|14|once|TRBV11-3|NA
TGTGCCAGCAGCTTACCGGGAGCTGCAGATACGCAGTATTTT
CASSLPGAADTQYF
>TRBJ2-6|17|NA|TRBV5-5|NA
TGTGCCAGCAGCTTGGAGGTCATCCCCGTTCTGACCAACGTCCTGACTTTC
CASSLEVIPVLTNVLTF
>TRBJ1-2|16|NA|TRBV11-2|TRBD1
TGTGCCAGCAGCTTAGGACAGGGGAGTTTTAACTATGGCTACACCTTC
CASSLGQGSFNYGYTF
>TRBJ1-4|16|NA|TRBV6-1|NA
TGTGCCAGCAGTGAAGCGCCTGGGGCAACTAATGAAAAACTGTTTTTT
CASSEAPGATNEKLFF
>TRBJ1-2|13|NA|TRBV27|NA
TGTGCCAGCAGGGTTGGCAGGGACTATGGCTACACCTTC
CASRVGRDYGYTF
>TRBJ1-1|16|once|TRBV5-1|TRBD1
TGCGCCAGCAGCCTTACCGGGACAGGGTCTTCCACTGAAGCTTTCTTT
CASSLTGTGSSTEAFF
>TRBJ2-2|12|NA|TRBV7-3|NA
TGTGCCAGCAGCCATGACACCGGGGAGCTGTTTTTT
CASSHDTGELFF
>TRBJ2-2|17|NA|TRBV5-1|TRBD2
TGCGCCAGCAGCTTGGTGACGACTAGCCCTAACACCGGGGAGCTGTTTTTT
CASSLVTTSPNTGELFF
>TRBJ2-5|12|NA|TRBV28|NA
TGTGCCAGCAGGGACGTTTCGGAGACCCAGTACTTC
CASRDVSETQYF
>TRBJ1-1|14|NA|TRBV5-5|NA
TGTGCCAGCAGCTTGGCCACGGGGGCCACTGAAGCTTTCTTT
CASSLATGATEAFF
>TRBJ2-7|11|NA|TRBV10-3|NA
TGTGCCATCAGTGAACCAGGCGAGCAGTACTTC
CAISEPGEQYF
>TRBJ1-5|13|NA|TRBV30|NA
TGTGCCTGGAGTGGCTCGGGCAATCAGCCCCAGCATTTT
CAWSGSGNQPQHF
>TRBJ2-5|13|NA|TRBV6-5|NA
TGTGCCAGCAGTTATACGAACCAAGAGACCCAGTACTTC
CASSYTNQETQYF
>TRBJ2-1|16|NA|TRBV28|NA
TGTGCCAGCCAGGGACGGACTTACAACTCCTACAATGAGCAGTTCTTC
CASQGRTYNSYNEQFF
>TRBJ1-2|15|NA|TRBV5-4|NA
TGTGCCAGCAGCGAGCCCCGGGTTCCAAACTATGGCTACACCTTC
CASSEPRVPNYGYTF
>TRBJ1-1|10|NA|TRBV2|NA
TGTGCTTGGCAGAACACTGAAGCTTTCTTT
CAWQNTEAFF
>TRBJ1-2|12|NA|TRBV27|NA
TGTGCCGGGGGGACTTATAACTATGGCTACACCTTC
CAGGTYNYGYTF
>TRBJ2-1|15|NA|TRBV7-3|TRBD1
TGTGCCAGCAGCTCCCAGGGGGTTGGCTACAATGAGCAGTTCTTC
CASSSQGVGYNEQFF
>TRBJ2-2|16|NA|TRBV5-1|NA
TGCGCCAGCAGCGAAACGGGCGGGGACAACACCGGGGAGCTGTTTTTT
CASSETGGDNTGELFF